The rows below give T cell receptor beta chains drawn from one sample of a study of T cell responses to AZD1222 COVID-19 vaccine. Here immunoSEQ multiplex PCR was the method, and the copy in TCRdb shows in-frame clones only, minus some. Among some 100,000 clones, around nine tenths were seen once, and the ten largest hold around 3.2%. The sample was peripheral blood, taken on day 0 of AZD1222 vaccination. The receptors originated from an adult in good health. Each CDR3 is given with its conserved first and last residue. Each record gives: V gene, D gene, clone size, J gene, CDR3 protein, CDR3 DNA. D genes are given only for firm matches. Only some rows state a clone size, as once, few, many or a class for expanded clones.

V: TRBV7-2; D: .; size: .; J: TRBJ2-7; CDR3: CASSLRQGWDEQYF; DNA: TGTGCCAGCAGTCTAAGGCAGGGCTGGGACGAGCAGTACTTC
V: TRBV7-7; D: .; size: .; J: TRBJ2-2; CDR3: CASSLGDTMNTGELFF; DNA: TGTGCTAGCAGCTTAGGAGACACGATGAACACCGGGGAGCTGTTTTTT
V: TRBV3-1/TRBV3-2; D: TRBD1; size: .; J: TRBJ2-1; CDR3: CASSPTGGSYNEQFF; DNA: TGTGCCAGCAGCCCGACAGGGGGGTCCTACAATGAGCAGTTCTTC
V: TRBV5-1; D: .; size: .; J: TRBJ2-5; CDR3: CASSSRLQETQYF; DNA: TGCGCCAGCAGCTCGCGACTACAAGAGACCCAGTACTTC
V: TRBV4-3; D: .; size: .; J: TRBJ2-1; CDR3: CASRRILAGYNEQFF; DNA: TGCGCCAGTAGAAGAATACTCGCAGGGTATAATGAGCAGTTCTTC
V: TRBV30; D: TRBD1; size: .; J: TRBJ1-4; CDR3: CAWSAQGATNEKLFF; DNA: TGTGCCTGGAGTGCCCAGGGGGCAACTAATGAAAAACTGTTTTTT
V: TRBV25-1; D: .; size: few; J: TRBJ1-2; CDR3: CASSGQAGGYYGYTF; DNA: TGTGCCAGCAGTGGACAGGCTGGGGGTTACTATGGCTACACCTTC
V: TRBV7-2; D: TRBD2; size: .; J: TRBJ2-2; CDR3: CASSPPWARGGLTGELFF; DNA: TGTGCCAGCAGCCCCCCCTGGGCGCGGGGGGGCCTCACCGGGGAGCTGTTTTTT
V: TRBV11-3; D: .; size: .; J: TRBJ1-1; CDR3: CASSLGGNTEAFF; DNA: TGTGCCAGCAGCTTAGGCGGGAACACTGAAGCTTTCTTT
V: TRBV6-5; D: TRBD1; size: once; J: TRBJ1-2; CDR3: CASSYTSPETGLGYTF; DNA: TGTGCCAGCAGTTACACCTCCCCGGAGACAGGGCTTGGCTACACCTTC